At least ten counts were recorded for the clone carrying this T cell receptor beta chain. What it recognizes is unknown. Diagnoses were made from clinical symptoms, serum measures (thyroxine and TRAb), thyroid ultrasound and orbital computed tomography. PBMCs were derived from 10 ml fresh peripheral blood. RNA transcripts provided the source from which TCR beta CDR3 regions were amplified. The primer set for the first-round RT-PCR of the TCR CDR3 was HTBI. TCRdb reprocessed the multiplex PCR reads via MiXCR and lists one record per CDR3 protein. The table shows under 400,000 distinct CDR3 sequences, with roughly 21% occurring only once. The CDR3 extends over 17 amino acids. Per germline, CDR1 SGHDN and CDR2 FVKESK. The ends were cut back, 0 bases at V and 0 bases at J, with 12 bases in the middle. This entry is derived from a study of T cells in Graves' hyperthyroidism and ophthalmopathy. Study-level points and caveats: With a median lead of about six months before onset, the model predicted ophthalmopathy.

The chain is built from TRBV14 and TRBJ2-1; D gene unclear. The TCR was taken from a woman in her forties or fifties with Graves' hyperthyroidism. Material: blood. For the CDR3, the DNA is TGTGCCAGCAGCCAAGATCCGGCTTTAGGCTCCTACAATGAGCAGTTCTTC. Protein sequence: CASSQDPALGSYNEQFF. Looking up the rest from reference TRBV14 and TRBJ2-1 gives the full variable domain: EAGVTQFPSHSVIEKGQTVTLRCDPISGHDNLYWYRRVMGKEIKFLLHFVKESKQDESGMPNNRFLAERTGGTYSTLKVQPAELEDSGVYFCASSQDPALGSYNEQFFGPGTRLTVL.